Below are 16 T cell receptor beta chains sequenced from a single sample in a study of T cell changes during pregnancy in multiple sclerosis. This table comes from immunoSEQ multiplex PCR, and its TCRdb copy is limited to in-frame clones, with some not included. The sample records fewer than 110,000 clones, 85% to 95% being singletons. The sample was peripheral blood, taken after pregnancy. Source of these receptors: a female donor with multiple sclerosis, enrolled in a pregnancy study.

The chain couples TRBV4-1 to TRBJ2-3, with a tentative D call TRBD2 (5 bases). V was cut by 0 bases and J by 3 bases, with 19 bases left in between. The germline gives CDR1 MGHRA, CDR2 YSYEKL. The CDR3 consists of 18 residues. The chain's CDR3 is CASSQDEGLHGRTDTQYF. As DNA, the CDR3 is TGCGCCAGCAGCCAAGATGAGGGTCTTCACGGTAGGACAGATACGCAGTATTTT.

The chain carries TRBV7-9 and TRBJ2-7, with TRBD1 as a possible D gene (6 bases). There are 15 residues in the CDR3. Germline CDR1 and CDR2: SEHNR and FQNEAQ (reference sequence). Deletions cut 5 bases from V and 3 bases from J, with 17 bases between. In nucleotides, the CDR3 is TGTGCCAGCAGCCCAGGGGTACTAAGCGGCTACGAGCAGTACTTC. It encodes CASSPGVLSGYEQYF.

The V gene is TRBV5-1, the J gene TRBJ2-5, with 7 bases fitting TRBD1. Looked up from germline, CDR1 is SGHRS and CDR2 is YFSETQ. V was clipped by 1 base and J by 4 bases; unmatched bases: 10. The CDR3 contains 16 residues. CDR3 DNA: TGCGCCAGCAGCTTGAAGCTTGAGGGGGCGGGAGAGACCCAGTACTTC. Translated: CASSLKLEGAGETQYF.

V and J are TRBV29-1 and TRBJ1-5; 9 nucleotides align to TRBD1. The ends lost 6 bases at V and 0 bases at J; junction bases unmatched: 3. Per germline, CDR1 SQVTM and CDR2 ANQGSEA. This CDR3 is 14 amino acids long. The CDR3 reads CSVKDRGSNQPQHF. In DNA, the CDR3 is TGCAGCGTCAAGGACAGGGGTAGCAATCAGCCCCAGCATTTT.

This chain uses TRBV7-9 with TRBJ2-5; 9 bases match TRBD1. J was trimmed by 5 bases and V by 5 bases; bases with no gene match: 9. This CDR3 contains 15 residues. CDR1 SEHNR and CDR2 FQNEAQ come from the germline V gene (reference sequence). The CDR3 reads CASSGGDRVGETQYF. The CDR3 nucleotides read TGTGCCAGCAGCGGAGGGGACAGGGTGGGTGAGACCCAGTACTTC.

This clone was picked up a small number of times. The rearrangement links TRBV6-1 to TRBJ1-5; a possible D gene is TRBD1 (5 bases). Trimming pared 5 bases from V and 0 bases from J, leaving 11 bases between. This CDR3 comprises 15 residues. Germline lookup yields CDR1 MNHNS and CDR2 SASEGT. The CDR3 reads CASSPPGYSNQPQHF. CDR3 nucleotides: TGTGCCAGCAGTCCCCCAGGGTATAGCAATCAGCCCCAGCATTTT.

The CDR3 is CASSSRRTTNTGELFF. CDR3 nucleotide sequence: TGTGCCAGCAGCTCCCGCCGGACAACGAACACCGGGGAGCTGTTTTTT. The J gene is TRBJ2-2, the V gene TRBV7-3; possible D gene TRBD1, 5 bases. Trimming removed 4 bases from V and 0 bases from J, with 12 bases in between. The germline V gene has CDR1 SGHTA and CDR2 FQGTGA. CDR3 length equals 16 residues.

V is TRBV9 and J is TRBJ2-1; 11 nucleotides align to TRBD2. This CDR3 contains 14 residues. Germline CDR1 SGDLS, CDR2 YYNGEE. The J segment lost 8 bases and the V segment lost 4 bases, leaving 5 bases of the junction unmatched. CDR3 sequence (DNA): TGTGCCAGCAGCTTAGCGGGAGGGGACCATGAGCAGTTCTTC. This codes for CASSLAGGDHEQFF.

This CDR3 is CASSPITAGQETQYF. The DNA of the CDR3 is TGTGCCAGCAGTCCAATTACCGCCGGCCAAGAGACCCAGTACTTC. This chain joins TRBV27 and TRBJ2-5; the D is unclear. The length of the CDR3 is 15 residues. Germline loops: CDR1 MNHEY, CDR2 SMNVEV (reference sequence). Trimming took off 5 bases at V and 1 base at J, with 14 bases between the two ends.

The rearrangement links TRBV6-5 to TRBJ1-2, with 9 bases fitting TRBD1. This CDR3 is built from 14 residues. V lost 2 bases to trimming and J lost 6 bases; unmatched junction nucleotides: 4. From germline, CDR1 is MNHEY and CDR2 SVGAGI. The CDR3 DNA reads TGTGCCAGCAGTTACATTACAGGGGGCGATGGCTACACCTTC. Protein: CASSYITGGDGYTF.

The V gene is TRBV18, the J gene TRBJ1-1; D unclear. V lost 2 bases to trimming and J lost 0 bases, with 10 bases between them. Germline assignment: CDR1 KGHSH and CDR2 LQKENI. This CDR3 comprises 15 residues. The CDR3 nucleotides are TGTGCCAGCTCACCAGTGGGCCCAATGAACACTGAAGCTTTCTTT. It codes for CASSPVGPMNTEAFF.

DNA for the CDR3: TGTGCCAGCTCACCACCGGTACTAGCGGTTTACAATGAGCAGTTCTTC. Its protein is CASSPPVLAVYNEQFF. The gene calls are TRBV18 and TRBJ2-1, with 8 bases aligning to TRBD2. The CDR3 runs 16 residues. V lost 0 bases, J lost 4 bases, and 5 bases stayed unmatched. Germline values: CDR1 KGHSH, CDR2 LQKENI.

The V gene is TRBV10-3, the J gene TRBJ1-1; TRBD1 agrees at 9 bases. Germline V gene sequence: CDR1 ENHRY, CDR2 SYGVKD. There are 14 residues in the CDR3. Trimming cost V 6 bases and J 1 base; bases outside gene matches: 3. CDR3 sequence reads: CAISLTGGNTEAFF. CDR3 DNA sequence: TGTGCCATCAGCTTGACAGGGGGGAACACTGAAGCTTTCTTT.

The chain carries TRBV6-1 and TRBJ2-7; 7 nucleotides agree with TRBD1. This CDR3 is built from 19 residues. Per the germline V gene, CDR1 is MNHNS and CDR2 is SASEGT. Unmatched junction bases numbered 20, after V lost 4 bases and J lost 2 bases. The CDR3 DNA is TGTGCCAGCAGTGGTCCACAGGGGTCAGTCTCGTCCGTAGCCTACGAGCAGTACTTC. It is translated as CASSGPQGSVSSVAYEQYF.

The V and J genes are TRBV19 and TRBJ2-2, with a possible D match to TRBD2 (5 bases). V lost 7 bases to trimming and J lost 4 bases, with 16 bases between them. This CDR3 region has 15 residues. Germline assignment: CDR1 LNHDA and CDR2 SQIVND (reference sequence). The CDR3 reads CASMLGKVSTGELFF. CDR3 sequence (DNA): TGTGCCAGTATGCTCGGGAAGGTTAGCACCGGGGAGCTGTTTTTT. Variable domain in full (rest from reference TRBV19 and TRBJ2-2): DGGITQSPKYLFRKEGQNVTLSCEQNLNHDAMYWYRQDPGQGLRLIYYSQIVNDFQKGDIAEGYSVSREKKESFPLTVTSAQKNPTAFYLCASMLGKVSTGELFFGEGSRLTVL.

The CDR3 DNA reads as TGTGCCAGCAGCTACGGGGGCTACAATGAGCAGTTCTTC. It translates to CASSYGGYNEQFF. The J gene is TRBJ2-1, the V gene TRBV7-2; TRBD2 is a possible D gene (6 bases). Germline CDR1 is SGHTA and CDR2 is FQGNSA. Between the trimmed V and J ends, which lost 4 bases and 3 bases, there was a span of 7 bases. CDR3 length: 13 amino acids.